This passage covers 21 T cell receptor beta chains from one sample sequenced in a study of OX40 agonist ivuxolimab in advanced cancers. Libraries were prepared through the immunoSEQ multiplex PCR assay. As stored in TCRdb, this immuneACCESS dataset retains in-frame rearrangements with V and J assigned. A fraction of the clones does not appear; measured against another copy, unresolved V genes explain less than half of the discrepancy, and the remainder lacks a known reason. Present in this sample are under 100,000 clones, around 85% of which were seen just once. About 4.6% of the sample rests with the top ten. The sequencing here drew on CD4+ or CD8+ T cells sorted from blood, taken in a trial of the OX40 agonist ivuxolimab. These receptors originate from an adult with an advanced solid tumor such as melanoma, head and neck, liver or kidney cancer.

This rearrangement joins TRBV19 to TRBJ1-2; TRBD1 matches at 11 bases. Germline loops: CDR1 LNHDA, CDR2 SQIVND (reference sequence). The CDR3 is 15 residues long. V was pared by 7 bases and J by 3 bases, with 7 bases of the junction left unmatched. This CDR3 is CASNNGQGADYGYTF. The CDR3 nucleotides are TGTGCCAGTAATAACGGACAGGGGGCAGACTATGGCTACACCTTC. Looking up the rest from reference TRBV19 and TRBJ1-2 gives the full variable domain: DGGITQSPKYLFRKEGQNVTLSCEQNLNHDAMYWYRQDPGQGLRLIYYSQIVNDFQKGDIAEGYSVSREKKESFPLTVTSAQKNPTAFYLCASNNGQGADYGYTFGSGTRLTVV.

The sample holds one count of this clone. The chain couples TRBV6-5 to TRBJ1-1; TRBD1 agrees at 8 bases. Germline CDR1 reads MNHEY; CDR2 reads SVGAGI. The junction had 4 bases not matched to a gene; V was cut back by 6 bases and J by 4 bases. This CDR3 has 13 amino acids. The CDR3 loop reads CASRWDRSTEAFF. CDR3 DNA sequence: TGTGCCAGCAGGTGGGACAGGAGCACTGAAGCTTTCTTT.

This sequence joins TRBV7-3 and TRBJ2-3, with TRBD1 matching 10 bases. The CDR3 covers 14 residues. With V trimmed by 4 bases and J by 4 bases, 2 bases remained unmatched. Germline CDR1 reads SGHTA; CDR2 reads FQGTGA. The CDR3 nucleotides read TGTGCCAGCAGCTCCGGACAGGGGGCAGATACGCAGTATTTT. Translation: CASSSGQGADTQYF.

The V gene is TRBV7-7, the J gene TRBJ1-5; tentatively, D is TRBD1 (5 bases). Germline V gives CDR1 SSHAT, CDR2 FNYEAQ (reference sequence). This CDR3 has 13 amino acids. Trimming took 5 bases from V and 11 from J, leaving 16 bases between them. The CDR3 bases are TGTGCCAGCAGCACCGGGGTGGGGGTGGCCCAGCATTTT. The encoded protein is CASSTGVGVAQHF.

This chain connects TRBV5-1 to TRBJ2-1; 14 nucleotides align to TRBD2. Unmatched junction bases numbered 3, after V lost 4 bases and J lost 6 bases. CDR1 and CDR2 (germline): SGHRS, YFSETQ. This CDR3 has 15 amino acids. The CDR3 region has the DNA TGCGCCAGCAGCCCTGGGACTAGCGGGGGCAATGAGCAGTTCTTC. This gives the protein CASSPGTSGGNEQFF.

The chain joins TRBV6-6 to TRBJ2-1; TRBD2 agrees at 14 bases. CDR3 length: 14 amino acids. J gave up 10 bases and V 2 bases, and 1 base lay outside the gene matches. Germline lookup yields CDR1 MNHNY and CDR2 SVGAGI (reference sequence). The CDR3 protein is CASSYGLAGGEQFF. CDR3 DNA sequence: TGTGCCAGCAGTTACGGACTAGCGGGGGGCGAGCAGTTCTTC.

The J gene is TRBJ1-2, the V gene TRBV5-4, with 8 bases lining up with TRBD1. Germline V gene sequence: CDR1 SGHNT, CDR2 YYREEE (reference sequence). Germline trimming cut 3 bases from V and 5 bases from J; bases unmatched to any gene: 12. The CDR3 runs to 16 residues. The CDR3 protein is CASSSTTPGQDYGYTF. The CDR3 coding sequence is TGTGCCAGCAGCTCGACCACACCGGGACAGGATTATGGCTACACCTTC.

The chain links TRBV7-6 to TRBJ2-3, with D possibly called TRBD1 or TRBD2 (5 bases each). The ends were cut back, 5 bases at V and 6 bases at J, with 15 bases in the middle. The CDR3 is 14 residues long. In germline, CDR1 is SGHVS, CDR2 FNYEAQ. The CDR3 DNA follows: TGTGCCAGCAGCCCCGGGACCGCTGGGGATACGCAGTATTTT. It specifies CASSPGTAGDTQYF.

The chain combines TRBV7-9 with TRBJ1-1; unclear D gene. The ends were cut back, 6 bases at V and 3 bases at J, with 5 bases in the middle. This CDR3 is 11 amino acids long. Looked up from germline, CDR1 is SEHNR and CDR2 is FQNEAQ (reference sequence). The CDR3 reads CASSLDTEAFF. The CDR3 nucleotides read TGTGCCAGCAGTCTAGACACTGAAGCTTTCTTT.

This chain connects TRBV18 to TRBJ2-3; 11 bases align to TRBD1. Looked up from germline, CDR1 is KGHSH and CDR2 is LQKENI. With 6 bases clipped from V and 2 bases from J, the junction kept 4 bases outside the gene matches. The CDR3 covers 15 residues. This CDR3 is CASSRTGGVTDTQYF. The CDR3, as DNA: TGTGCCAGCTCGCGGACAGGGGGCGTCACAGATACGCAGTATTTT.

The gene calls are TRBV7-9 and TRBJ2-1, with TRBD1 matching over 8 bases. Per the germline V gene, CDR1 is SEHNR and CDR2 is FQNEAQ (reference sequence). The CDR3 is 14 amino acids. Germline trimming cut 5 bases from V and 3 bases from J; bases unmatched to any gene: 3. CDR3 in DNA: TGTGCCAGCAGCGCGGACAGGGTCTACAATGAGCAGTTCTTC. It is translated as CASSADRVYNEQFF.

The chain couples TRBV6-5 to TRBJ1-3; 7 bases match TRBD1. CDR1 and CDR2 (germline): MNHEY, SVGAGI. Trimming cost V 5 bases and J 4 bases; bases outside gene matches: 2. This CDR3 contains 13 residues. The CDR3 spells CASSRTGGNTIYF. CDR3 sequence (DNA): TGTGCCAGCAGTCGGACAGGAGGAAACACCATATATTTT.

The chain carries TRBV4-2 and TRBJ2-7, with a tentative D call TRBD2 (7 bases). V was trimmed by 1 base and J by 2 bases, leaving 15 bases between them. The CDR3 loop spans 16 amino acids. Germline V gene data show CDR1 as LGHNA and CDR2 as YNFKEQ. CDR3 in DNA: TGTGCCAGCAGCCAAGGAGGGGGGGCCCGGCCCTACGAGCAGTACTTC. Translation gives CASSQGGGARPYEQYF.

The chain couples TRBV2 to TRBJ2-5, with 9 bases fitting TRBD2. Trimming took 3 bases from V and 5 from J; bases not matched to a gene: 4. The CDR3 runs to 14 residues. The germline V gene encodes CDR1 SNHLY and CDR2 FYNNEI. The CDR3 sequence is CASSDSGSIETQYF. The CDR3 bases are TGTGCCAGCAGTGATAGCGGGAGCATCGAGACCCAGTACTTC.

J is TRBJ1-2 and V is TRBV6-5; perhaps TRBD1 as D (6 bases). CDR3 size: 15 residues. CDR1 and CDR2 from the germline V gene are MNHEY and SVGAGI. Trimming removed 2 bases from V and 2 bases from J, with 12 bases in between. The CDR3 DNA is TGTGCCAGCAGTTACGCATCAACAGGGAACTATGGCTACACCTTC. Translated: CASSYASTGNYGYTF.

This chain joins TRBV9 and TRBJ2-2; TRBD1 might be the D (6 bases). This CDR3 contains 15 residues. V was pared by 4 bases and J by 4 bases, with 14 bases between. Germline values: CDR1 SGDLS, CDR2 YYNGEE. This CDR3 reads CASSPGQLGTGELFF. CDR3 coding DNA: TGTGCCAGCAGCCCCGGACAGCTCGGCACCGGGGAGCTGTTTTTT.

This clone has only a few counts. The chain joins TRBV10-3 to TRBJ1-5, with D possibly TRBD1 on 5 matching bases. V lost 0 bases and J 4 bases, leaving 7 bases between the germline ends. Germline V gene data show CDR1 as ENHRY and CDR2 as SYGVKD. There are 14 residues in the CDR3. CDR3 bases: TGTGCCATCAGTGAGTCGGCAGGGAATCAGCCCCAGCATTTT. This sequence encodes CAISESAGNQPQHF.

The chain recombines TRBV13 with TRBJ2-1; 12 bases line up with TRBD2. The germline V gene encodes CDR1 PRHDT and CDR2 FYEKMQ (reference sequence). V shed 5 bases and J 9 bases; nucleotides not matched to a gene: 8. This CDR3 comprises 15 residues. CDR3 protein: CASSPTTSGGGEQFF. DNA of the CDR3: TGTGCCAGCAGCCCTACGACTAGCGGGGGTGGTGAGCAGTTCTTC.

The chain employs TRBV2 and TRBJ1-3; D unclear. The germline V gene has CDR1 SNHLY and CDR2 FYNNEI. The CDR3 totals 13 residues. Trimming pared 3 bases from V and 4 bases from J, leaving 7 bases between. CDR3 sequence (DNA): TGTGCCAGCAGTGAGGGGAGGGGAAACACCATATATTTT. Protein product: CASSEGRGNTIYF.

J is TRBJ2-1 and V is TRBV19; a weak D match, TRBD1 (6 bases). CDR3 length equals 14 residues. The germline V and J ends were trimmed by 2 bases and 1 base, with 6 bases remaining between them. Germline CDR1 and CDR2: LNHDA and SQIVND (reference sequence). The CDR3: CASSIQGSYNEQFF. The CDR3 DNA reads TGTGCCAGTAGTATACAGGGGTCCTACAATGAGCAGTTCTTC.

This chain connects TRBV11-3 to TRBJ1-2; the D is unclear. The CDR3 consists of 12 residues. Trimming removed 5 bases at V and 2 bases at J, with 6 bases between. Germline V gene sequence: CDR1 SGHNT, CDR2 YENEEA. The CDR3 region has the DNA TGTGCCAGCAGCGCAGGCAACTATGGCTACACCTTC. Amino acids: CASSAGNYGYTF.